This T cell receptor (beta chain) comes out of a study of T cell repertoires in cytomegalovirus infection. TCRdb analysed the reads with MiXCR anew, one entry per CDR3 protein. The table lists about 440,000 distinct CDR3 sequences, 25% to 40% of them singletons. The V gene's germline CDR1 is MNHEY and CDR2 SVGEGT. The CDR3 covers 14 residues. Trimming removed 0 bases from V and 10 bases from J, with 13 bases in between. The chain has TRBV6-2 or TRBV6-3 and TRBJ1-5; no firm D call. This TCR came from a human donor in good health (CMV status not recorded). Some clones in this sample may be carry-over from other donors' samples. The sample consisted of PBMCs. CDR3 nucleotides: TGTGCCAGCAGTTACTCCCAATGGAGGCAACCCCAGCATTTT. Translation gives CASSYSQWRQPQHF.